The next 2 T cell receptor beta chains were all read from a single sample in a study of T cells in Graves' hyperthyroidism and ophthalmopathy. Amplification yielded TCR beta CDR3 regions, with RNA transcripts as the source. Researchers ran a first-round RT-PCR on the TCR CDR3 using the HTBI primer set. TCRdb redid the calling of the multiplex PCR reads with MiXCR, one entry per CDR3 protein. In the table there are 350,000 to 400,000 distinct CDR3 sequences, about 15% of which are singletons. Sequences were obtained from blood. These receptors all stem from a woman in her thirties with Graves' hyperthyroidism.

In its sample, this clonotype was seen many times. The chain uses TRBV3-1 and TRBJ2-2; 8 bases match TRBD1. CDR3 length: 15 amino acids. Germline CDR1 and CDR2: LGHDT and YNNKEL (reference sequence). The V and J ends lost 4 bases and 2 bases, in that order; junction bases with no gene match: 3. The CDR3 reads CASSLQGANTGELFF. The CDR3, as DNA: TGTGCCAGCAGCCTCCAGGGGGCCAACACCGGGGAGCTGTTTTTT.

Ten or more counts support this clonotype. The gene calls are TRBV3-1 and TRBJ2-7; D remains ambiguous. The CDR3 loop spans 12 amino acids. Trimming cost V 2 bases and J 2 bases, with 4 bases left between them. CDR1 and CDR2 (germline): LGHDT, YNNKEL (reference sequence). CDR3 nucleotides: TGTGCCAGCAGCCAAACGCCCTACGAGCAGTACTTC. It is translated as CASSQTPYEQYF.